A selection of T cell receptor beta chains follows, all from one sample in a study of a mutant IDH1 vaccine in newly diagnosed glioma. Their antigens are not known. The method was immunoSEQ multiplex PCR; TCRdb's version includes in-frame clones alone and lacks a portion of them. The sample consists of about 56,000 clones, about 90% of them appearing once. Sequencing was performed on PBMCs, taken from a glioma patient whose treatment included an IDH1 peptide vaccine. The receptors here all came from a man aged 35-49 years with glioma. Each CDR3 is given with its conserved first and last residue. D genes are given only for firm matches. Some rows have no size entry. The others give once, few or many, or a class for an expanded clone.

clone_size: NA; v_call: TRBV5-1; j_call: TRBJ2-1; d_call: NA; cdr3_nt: TGCGCCAGCAGACCATCATCCACGACCGGGCCCCGGGGTGAGCAGTTCTTC; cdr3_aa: CASRPSSTTGPRGEQFF
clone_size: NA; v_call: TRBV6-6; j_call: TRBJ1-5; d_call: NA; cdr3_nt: TGTGCCAGCAGTATCAGAGAACAGCCCCAGCATTTT; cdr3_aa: CASSIREQPQHF
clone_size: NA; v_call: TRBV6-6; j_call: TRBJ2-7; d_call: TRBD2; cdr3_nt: TGTGCCAGCAGTTCGACGACTAGCGGGGGCCCCTACGAGCAGTACTTC; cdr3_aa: CASSSTTSGGPYEQYF
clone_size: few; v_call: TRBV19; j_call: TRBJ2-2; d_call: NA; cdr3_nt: TGTGCCATATCACAGTTGCCCGGGGAGCTGTTTTTT; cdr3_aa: CAISQLPGELFF
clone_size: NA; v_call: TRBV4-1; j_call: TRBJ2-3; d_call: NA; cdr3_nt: TGCGCCAGCAGCCAAGGTGACAACGGGCCAGATACGCAGTATTTT; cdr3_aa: CASSQGDNGPDTQYF
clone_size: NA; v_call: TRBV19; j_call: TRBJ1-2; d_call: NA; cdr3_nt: TGTGCCAGTAGTCTGCGGCAGGGGCGAGGCTACACCTTC; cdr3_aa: CASSLRQGRGYTF
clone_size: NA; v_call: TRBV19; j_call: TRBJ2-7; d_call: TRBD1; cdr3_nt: TGTGCCAGTAGTGCCCTTGACAGGGGGGCCGTCGCTGAGCAGTACTTC; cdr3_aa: CASSALDRGAVAEQYF
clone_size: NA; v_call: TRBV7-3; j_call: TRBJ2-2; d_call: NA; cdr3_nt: TGTGCCAGCAGCTTAAACCGGGGCGGGGAGCTGTTTTTT; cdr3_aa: CASSLNRGGELFF
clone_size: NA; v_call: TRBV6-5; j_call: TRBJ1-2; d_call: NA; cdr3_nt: TGTGCCAGCAGTTCGGGACACCGAAGAGGCTACACCTTC; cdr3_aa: CASSSGHRRGYTF
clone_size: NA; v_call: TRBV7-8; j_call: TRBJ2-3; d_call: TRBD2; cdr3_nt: TGTGCCAGCAGCTTAGTCGCTAGCGGGAGGGCGGATACGCAGTATTTT; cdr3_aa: CASSLVASGRADTQYF
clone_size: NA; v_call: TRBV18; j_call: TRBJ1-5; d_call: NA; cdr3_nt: TGTGCCAGCTCACCAGGGGGATATAGCAATCAGCCCCAGCATTTT; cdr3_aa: CASSPGGYSNQPQHF
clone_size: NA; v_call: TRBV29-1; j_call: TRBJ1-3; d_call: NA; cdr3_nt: TGCAGCGTTGAATCTTCGGGAAACACCATATATTTT; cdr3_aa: CSVESSGNTIYF
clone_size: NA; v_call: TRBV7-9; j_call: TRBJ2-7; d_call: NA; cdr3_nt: TGTGCCAGGGTCCAGACCGAGCAGTACTTC; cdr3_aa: CARVQTEQYF
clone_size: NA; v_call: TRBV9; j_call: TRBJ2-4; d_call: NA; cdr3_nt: TGTGCCAGCAGCACTGGGACTCTGCTAGCCAAAAACATTCAGTACTTC; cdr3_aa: CASSTGTLLAKNIQYF
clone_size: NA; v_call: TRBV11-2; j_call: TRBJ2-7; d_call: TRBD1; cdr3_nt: TGTGCCAGCAGCCCAGACAGGGACTACGAGCAGTACTTC; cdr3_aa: CASSPDRDYEQYF
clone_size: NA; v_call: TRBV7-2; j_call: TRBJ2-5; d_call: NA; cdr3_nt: TGTGCCAGCAGCTTAGCGAGGGGCCCGGGCCAAGAGACCCAGTACTTC; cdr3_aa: CASSLARGPGQETQYF
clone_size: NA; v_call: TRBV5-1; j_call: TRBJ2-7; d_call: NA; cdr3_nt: TGCGCCAGCAGAGGGGCCTACGAGCAGTACTTC; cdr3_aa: CASRGAYEQYF